The rows below give T cell receptor beta chains drawn from one sample of a study of shared clonotypes between healthy human individuals. Using immunoSEQ multiplex PCR, the repertoire was profiled, and TCRdb retains in-frame clones only, with some absent. The repertoire holds 850,000 to 1,200,000 clones, more than 65% seen once, with approximately 1.5% in the top ten. Sample: memory CD4+ T cells sorted from blood. The receptors originated from a man younger than 35 in good health. Both conserved end residues are part of each CDR3. The order of the fields is V gene, D gene, J gene, clone size, CDR3 DNA, CDR3 protein. The D gene is left open where the match is weak. Clone size is not always given. Where it is, it says once, few, many or a class for expanded clones.

v_gene: TRBV4-3; d_gene: .; j_gene: TRBJ1-1; abundance: .; CDR3nt: TGCGCCAGCAGCCCCGTAGTTATGAACACTGGAGCTTTCTTT; CDR3aa: CASSPVVMNTGAFF
v_gene: TRBV5-1; d_gene: .; j_gene: TRBJ2-7; abundance: .; CDR3nt: TGCGCCAGCAGCTTTGGGGGGGCCACGCCCTACGAGCAGTACTTC; CDR3aa: CASSFGGATPYEQYF
v_gene: TRBV5-1; d_gene: TRBD1; j_gene: TRBJ2-1; abundance: .; CDR3nt: TGCGCCAGCAGCTTGGGTGGACAGGGTCTCAATGAGCAGTTCTTC; CDR3aa: CASSLGGQGLNEQFF
v_gene: TRBV7-9; d_gene: .; j_gene: TRBJ2-5; abundance: .; CDR3nt: TGTGCCAGCAGTATCGGCCAAGAGACCCAGTACTTC; CDR3aa: CASSIGQETQYF
v_gene: TRBV7-2; d_gene: .; j_gene: TRBJ2-3; abundance: .; CDR3nt: TGTGCCAGCAGCCCGCGACACTCAGATACGCAGTATTTT; CDR3aa: CASSPRHSDTQYF
v_gene: TRBV6-1; d_gene: .; j_gene: TRBJ2-5; abundance: .; CDR3nt: TGTGCCAGCAGGGATACAGGGTCTAAAGAGACCCAGTACTTC; CDR3aa: CASRDTGSKETQYF
v_gene: TRBV7-2; d_gene: .; j_gene: TRBJ1-2; abundance: .; CDR3nt: TGTGCCAGTAGAGACAGAGCAGGCTATGGCTACACCTTC; CDR3aa: CASRDRAGYGYTF
v_gene: TRBV6-6; d_gene: TRBD2; j_gene: TRBJ2-3; abundance: .; CDR3nt: TGTGCCAGCAGCCCCGGGGGGTCGACCACAGATACGCAGTATTTT; CDR3aa: CASSPGGSTTDTQYF
v_gene: TRBV10-2; d_gene: .; j_gene: TRBJ1-3; abundance: many; CDR3nt: TGCGCCAGCAGTGAAGGTGGAAACACCATATATTTT; CDR3aa: CASSEGGNTIYF
v_gene: TRBV2; d_gene: .; j_gene: TRBJ2-3; abundance: few; CDR3nt: TGTGCCAGCAGCGGGGAATCAGATACGCAGTATTTT; CDR3aa: CASSGESDTQYF
v_gene: TRBV5-4; d_gene: .; j_gene: TRBJ1-2; abundance: .; CDR3nt: TGTGCCAGCAGCTTGTGGGGCCTGACCTATGGCTACACCTTC; CDR3aa: CASSLWGLTYGYTF
v_gene: TRBV27; d_gene: TRBD1; j_gene: TRBJ1-1; abundance: .; CDR3nt: TGTGCCAGCAGTTTATACGGGACAGTCATGAACACTGAAGCTTTCTTT; CDR3aa: CASSLYGTVMNTEAFF
v_gene: TRBV5-4; d_gene: .; j_gene: TRBJ2-5; abundance: once; CDR3nt: TGTGCCAGCAGCTTGGGACTAGATAAAGAGACCCAGTACTTC; CDR3aa: CASSLGLDKETQYF
v_gene: TRBV7-2; d_gene: .; j_gene: TRBJ2-2; abundance: many; CDR3nt: TGTGCCAGCAGCTTACGGCAGAGCACCGGGGAGCTGTTTTTT; CDR3aa: CASSLRQSTGELFF
v_gene: TRBV4-2; d_gene: .; j_gene: TRBJ2-3; abundance: .; CDR3nt: TGTGCCAGCAGCCAAGATTGGAGCGGAGGCACAGATACGCAGTATTTT; CDR3aa: CASSQDWSGGTDTQYF
v_gene: TRBV7-2; d_gene: TRBD2; j_gene: TRBJ2-7; abundance: .; CDR3nt: TGTGCCAGCAGCGCCGTGGTGACCAGCGGGAGCCACGAGCAGTACTTC; CDR3aa: CASSAVVTSGSHEQYF